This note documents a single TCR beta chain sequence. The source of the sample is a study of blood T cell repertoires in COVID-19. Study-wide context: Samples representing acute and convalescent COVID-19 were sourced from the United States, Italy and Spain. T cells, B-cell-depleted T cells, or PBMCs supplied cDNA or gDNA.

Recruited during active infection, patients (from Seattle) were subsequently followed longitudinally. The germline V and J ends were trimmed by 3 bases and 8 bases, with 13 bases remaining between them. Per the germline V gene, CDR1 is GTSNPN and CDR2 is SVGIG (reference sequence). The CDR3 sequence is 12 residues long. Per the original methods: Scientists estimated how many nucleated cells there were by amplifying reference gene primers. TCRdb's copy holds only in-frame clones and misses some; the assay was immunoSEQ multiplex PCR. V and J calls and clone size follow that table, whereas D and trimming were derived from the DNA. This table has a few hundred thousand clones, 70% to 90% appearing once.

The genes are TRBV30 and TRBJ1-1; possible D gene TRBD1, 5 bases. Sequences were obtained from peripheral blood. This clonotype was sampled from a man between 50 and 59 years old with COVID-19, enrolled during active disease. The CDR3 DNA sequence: TGTGCCTGGAGCCGGGGGACGGGGGAAGCTTTCTTT. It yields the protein CAWSRGTGEAFF.